Following are 30 T cell receptor beta chains from one sample sequenced in a study of spatial heterogeneity in lung cancer. Points from the study as a whole: Intratumoral expanded alpha and beta TCR counts were found to track tumor mutation counts.

Their target antigens are unknown. MiXCR, run by TCRdb on the 5' RACE reads, gives a single entry per CDR3 protein. The table shows about 7,000 distinct CDR3 sequences, with around 13% occurring only once. Sample time point: sample taken at primary tumor resection. The sequenced sample was lung tumor tissue, obtained at surgery. The receptors originated from a male donor with early-stage non-small cell lung cancer.

This clonotype was observed a handful of times. A library made for alpha chains picked up this beta chain off target, so its size means little. The chain has TRBV3-1 and TRBJ1-2; the match to TRBD1 covers 7 bases. In germline, CDR1 is LGHDT, CDR2 YNNKEL (reference sequence). This CDR3 region has 16 residues. V shed 0 bases, J shed 8 bases, and the junction held 12 bases outside the gene matches. The CDR3 sequence: CASSQDFRGAEGGYTF. The CDR3 nucleotides are TGTGCCAGCAGCCAAGATTTCAGGGGGGCTGAGGGAGGCTACACCTTC.

This clonotype was counted many times. For a library built for alpha chains, this beta chain is a stray read; little rests on its size. This chain uses TRBV6-1 with TRBJ2-7; a possible D gene is TRBD1 (6 bases). In germline, CDR1 is MNHNS, CDR2 SASEGT. This CDR3 is built from 15 residues. Trimming left V 5 bases short and J 3 bases short, with 17 bases between. DNA for the CDR3: TGTGCCAGCAGTAAGCTCTCCGGACAGATCTACGAGCAGTACTTC. Translated: CASSKLSGQIYEQYF.

This clonotype was seen repeatedly, ten times or more. This beta chain turned up in a library designed for alpha chains; as an off-target read, its abundance says little. The chain uses TRBV18 and TRBJ1-5, with D possibly TRBD1 on 6 matching bases. CDR1 KGHSH and CDR2 LQKENI come from the germline V gene. V was cut by 6 bases and J by 4 bases, with 16 bases left in between. The CDR3 consists of 15 residues. In DNA form, the CDR3 reads TGTGCCAGCTCCGCTTCGATGGACAGTAATCAGCCCCAGCATTTT. Translated: CASSASMDSNQPQHF. The full variable domain, its missing parts supplied by reference TRBV18 and TRBJ1-5, is NAGVMQNPRHLVRRRGQEARLRCSPMKGHSHVYWYRQLPEEGLKFMVYLQKENIIDESGMPKERFSAEFPKEGPSILRIQQVVRGDSAAYFCASSASMDSNQPQHFGDGTRLSIL.

At least ten counts were recorded for this clonotype. This beta chain is an unintended read in a library built for alpha chains; its size means little. The V and J genes are TRBV7-3 and TRBJ2-5; no clear D gene. Per the germline V gene, CDR1 is SGHTA and CDR2 is FQGTGA. CDR3 length: 13 residues. The chain's CDR3 is CASAYGSQETQYF. CDR3 coding DNA: TGTGCGTCGGCGTATGGCAGCCAAGAGACCCAGTACTTC.

The sample holds many counts of this clonotype. In a library made to pick up alpha chains, this beta chain is a stray read with a size that means little. The chain recombines TRBV27 with TRBJ2-3, with TRBD1 as a possible D gene (6 bases). Germline V gene data show CDR1 as MNHEY and CDR2 as SMNVEV (reference sequence). This CDR3 contains 12 residues. Trimming stripped 8 bases from V and 6 bases from J, with 12 bases between. This chain's CDR3 is CASFGGGDTQYF. The CDR3 DNA reads TGTGCCAGCTTTGGGGGCGGGGATACGCAGTATTTT.

There are many counts of this clonotype. This beta chain is an off-target read within a library intended for alpha chains, so its frequency means little. The V gene is TRBV4-1, the J gene TRBJ2-7; possible D gene TRBD1, 5 bases. CDR3 length equals 15 residues. Germline CDR1 MGHRA, CDR2 YSYEKL. Trimming took off 1 base at V and 4 bases at J, with 14 bases between the two ends. CDR3 residues: CASSQVTDTAYEQYF. CDR3 sequence (DNA): TGCGCCAGCAGCCAAGTCACGGACACCGCTTACGAGCAGTACTTC.

This clonotype has just a few counts. This beta chain was picked up by a library intended for alpha chains and is off target, so its count carries little meaning. The chain combines TRBV19 with TRBJ1-4; D is undetermined. The CDR3 length is 15 residues. Germline CDR1 is LNHDA and CDR2 is SQIVND (reference sequence). V was clipped by 3 bases and J by 7 bases, with 15 bases between them. This CDR3 reads CASSMGASSGEKLFF. The CDR3 DNA follows: TGTGCCAGTAGTATGGGTGCGTCCAGCGGTGAAAAACTGTTTTTT.

This clonotype was detected ten times or more. This beta chain is a stray read from a library made for alpha chains; its abundance is not meaningful. The chain couples TRBV2 to TRBJ1-5, with no clear D. Germline CDR1 reads SNHLY; CDR2 reads FYNNEI. Between the trimmed V and J ends, which lost 2 bases and 4 bases, there was a span of 12 bases. The length of the CDR3 is 15 residues. CDR3 residues: CASSEWAGENQPQHF. Here the CDR3 DNA reads TGTGCCAGCAGTGAATGGGCAGGAGAGAATCAGCCCCAGCATTTT.

This clonotype ranks as medium-sized. This beta chain lies outside the target of a library built for alpha chains; its clone size means little. V and J are TRBV9 and TRBJ1-2; tentative D call: TRBD1 (5 bases). This CDR3 has 14 amino acids. With 4 bases removed from V and 6 bases from J, the gap between germline ends came to 16 bases. CDR1 is SGDLS, CDR2 YYNGEE, per germline. The CDR3 nucleotides read TGTGCCAGCAGCCCCCAAGGGGAAAAGGATGGCTACACCTTC. This sequence encodes CASSPQGEKDGYTF.

In this sample, this clonotype is large. Being off target in a library aimed at alpha chains, this beta chain has a size of little meaning. This chain uses TRBV6-1 with TRBJ2-7; D not resolved. The CDR3 consists of 10 residues. From germline, CDR1 is MNHNS and CDR2 SASEGT. V lost 9 bases, J lost 6 bases, and 9 bases lay in between. The CDR3 DNA reads TGTGCCAGTCGCATATTCGAGCAGTACGTC. This codes for CASRIFEQYV.

This clonotype has ten or more counts. Little can be read into the size of this beta chain, an off-target read in a library designed for alpha chains. The chain uses TRBV6-2 or TRBV6-3 and TRBJ2-1, with TRBD2 matching 16 bases. CDR1 is MNHEY, CDR2 SVGEGT, per germline. J gave up 6 bases and V 2 bases, and 4 bases lay outside the gene matches. The CDR3 spans 17 residues. In DNA, the CDR3 is TGTGCCAGCAGTTACGCCGGGACTAGCGGGAGGGGCAATGAGCAGTTCTTC. It yields the protein CASSYAGTSGRGNEQFF.

This clonotype was detected a few times. Because this beta chain is a stray read in a library intended to capture alpha chains, its abundance should not be given much weight. The chain is built from TRBV7-4 and TRBJ2-1; D remains unclear. V shed 5 bases and J shed 6 bases, with 20 bases lying between them. The CDR3 runs 16 residues. Germline assignment: CDR1 SGHVT and CDR2 SQSDAQ. CDR3 loop: CASSPNPRGSPNEQFF. Here the CDR3 DNA reads TGTGCCAGCAGCCCAAACCCTCGAGGCAGTCCCAATGAGCAGTTCTTC.

This clonotype occurred many times. This beta chain was picked up by a library intended for alpha chains and is off target, so its count carries little meaning. The chain uses TRBV20-1 and TRBJ2-2, with 9 positions matching TRBD2. The CDR3 totals 14 residues. Trimming took 6 bases from V and 7 from J; bases not matched to a gene: 9. The germline V gene has CDR1 DFQATT and CDR2 SNEGSKA (reference sequence). The DNA of the CDR3 is TGCAGTGCCCTAGGGGCTAGCGGGATCGGGGAGCTGTTTTTT. Translating it yields CSALGASGIGELFF.

This clonotype was counted at least ten times. This beta chain is an off-target read within a library intended for alpha chains, so its frequency means little. This chain uses TRBV7-8 with TRBJ1-2; D gene unclear. Germline V gene sequence: CDR1 SGHVS, CDR2 FQNEAQ. Trimming pared 1 base from V and 1 base from J, leaving 7 bases between. The CDR3 is 14 residues long. CDR3 region: CASSLDERNYGYTF. The DNA of the CDR3 is TGTGCCAGCAGCTTAGATGAGCGTAACTATGGCTACACCTTC.

Ten or more counts support this clonotype. The library was designed around alpha chains, so this beta chain is a stray read whose abundance carries little weight. The chain is built from TRBV2 and TRBJ2-7, with 13 nucleotides matching TRBD2. Looked up from germline, CDR1 is SNHLY and CDR2 is FYNNEI. This CDR3 has 14 amino acids. With 4 bases clipped from V and 6 bases from J, the junction kept 3 bases outside the gene matches. The CDR3 is CASSAGTSGIEQYF. CDR3 in DNA: TGTGCCAGCAGTGCCGGGACTAGCGGGATCGAGCAGTACTTC.

This clonotype was observed many times. Being off target in a library aimed at alpha chains, this beta chain has a size of little meaning. J is TRBJ1-3 and V is TRBV12-3 or TRBV12-4, with D possibly being TRBD1 (5 bases). Trimming removed 5 bases at V and 1 base at J, with 12 bases between. The CDR3 has 15 amino acids. CDR3 in amino acids: CASSPRRGSGNTIYF. The CDR3 DNA follows: TGTGCCAGCAGTCCTAGGAGGGGTTCTGGAAACACCATATATTTT.

This clonotype is labeled as medium-sized (0.01 to 0.1%). Little can be read into the size of this beta chain, an off-target read in a library designed for alpha chains. V usage is TRBV27 and J usage is TRBJ2-1; D gene uncertain. This CDR3 region has 14 residues. Germline-derived CDR1 and CDR2 are MNHEY and SMNVEV (reference sequence). Between the trimmed V and J ends, which lost 3 bases and 4 bases, there was a span of 10 bases. CDR3 loop: CASSFRLSYNEQFF. The CDR3 nucleotides read TGTGCCAGCAGTTTCCGCCTGTCTTACAATGAGCAGTTCTTC.

This clonotype was seen ten or more times. As an off-target read in a library built for alpha chains, this beta chain has a frequency of little significance. The chain has TRBV4-1 and TRBJ2-6; D is uncertain. V lost 3 bases to trimming and J lost 0 bases, with 12 bases between them. Germline lookup yields CDR1 MGHRA and CDR2 YSYEKL. CDR3 size: 17 residues. In DNA form, the CDR3 reads TGCGCCAGCAGCCATGCCGAAGACATCTCTGGGGCCAACGTCCTGACTTTC. This codes for CASSHAEDISGANVLTF.

Worth noting for this clonotype: The size of this beta chain means little, since it is a stray read in a library made for alpha chains. V is TRBV19 and J is TRBJ2-7; 8 bases fit TRBD1. V shed 3 bases and J 1 base; nucleotides not matched to a gene: 2. This CDR3 comprises 14 residues. The V gene's germline CDR1 is LNHDA and CDR2 SQIVND (reference sequence). This CDR3 reads CASSMRTGSYEQYF. CDR3 nucleotides: TGTGCCAGTAGTATGCGGACAGGGTCCTACGAGCAGTACTTC.

This clonotype was found many times. This beta chain lies outside the target of a library built for alpha chains; its clone size means little. The chain uses TRBV10-3 and TRBJ2-7; 7 bases map to TRBD1. Germline CDR1 ENHRY, CDR2 SYGVKD. This CDR3 is built from 14 residues. After removal of 3 bases from V and 1 base from J, the junction contained 3 bases not matched to a gene. DNA of the CDR3: TGTGCCATCAGTGACGGGACAGCGTCCTACGAGCAGTACTTC. It encodes CAISDGTASYEQYF.

This clonotype was detected ten times or more. This beta chain is a stray sequence in a library constructed for alpha chains; its clone size is not meaningful. This chain connects TRBV10-1 to TRBJ1-4; 10 nucleotides match TRBD1. This CDR3 is built from 15 residues. Looked up from germline, CDR1 is WNHNN and CDR2 is SYGVQD (reference sequence). After removal of 3 bases from V and 8 bases from J, the junction contained 6 bases not matched to a gene. CDR3 sequence: CASSEPGQGREKLFF. In DNA form, the CDR3 reads TGCGCCAGCAGTGAACCGGGACAGGGGAGAGAAAAACTGTTTTTT.

This clonotype appeared many times. Because this beta chain is a stray read in a library intended to capture alpha chains, its abundance should not be given much weight. The V call is TRBV28, the J call TRBJ2-7, with unresolved D. CDR1 and CDR2 (germline): MDHEN, SYDVKM. The CDR3 loop spans 13 amino acids. V shed 6 bases and J shed 7 bases, with 16 bases lying between them. The chain's CDR3 is CASSPGGAGEQYF. CDR3 sequence (DNA): TGTGCCAGCAGCCCCGGCGGTGCCGGTGAGCAGTACTTC. The full variable domain, completed using reference TRBV28 and TRBJ2-7, is DVKVTQSSRYLVKRTGEKVFLECVQDMDHENMFWYRQDPGLGLRLIYFSYDVKMKEKGDIPEGYSVSREKKERFSLILESASTNQTSMYLCASSPGGAGEQYFGPGTRLTVT.

By share, this clonotype counts as medium-sized. This beta chain is an unintended read in a library built for alpha chains; its size means little. The rearrangement uses TRBV28 and TRBJ2-1; the D is unclear. CDR1 is MDHEN and CDR2 is SYDVKM in the germline V gene. CDR3 length equals 12 residues. V was pared by 6 bases and J by 5 bases, with 8 bases between. The CDR3 region has the DNA TGTGCCAGCAGGATGACAAACAATGAGCAGTTCTTC. Translation: CASRMTNNEQFF.

This clonotype is categorized as large. This beta chain appears as a stray read in a library generated for alpha chains; its size is not informative. The chain employs TRBV6-1 and TRBJ1-5; 7 bases agree with TRBD1. V was clipped by 10 bases and J by 7 bases; unmatched bases: 10. The CDR3 spans 13 residues. Germline values: CDR1 MNHNS, CDR2 SASEGT. The CDR3 spells CAISDRPGQPQHF. DNA of the CDR3: TGTGCCATCTCGGACAGGCCGGGGCAGCCCCAGCATTTT.

There are many counts of this clonotype. As an off-target read in a library built for alpha chains, this beta chain has a frequency of little significance. J is TRBJ2-5 and V is TRBV5-1; D gene uncertain. CDR3 length equals 14 residues. CDR1 SGHRS and CDR2 YFSETQ come from the germline V gene. V shed 4 bases and J shed 5 bases, with 15 bases lying between them. The CDR3 DNA follows: TGCGCCAGCAGCAGGCAGACCAGTCGGGAGACCCAGTACTTC. It yields the protein CASSRQTSRETQYF.

This clonotype is judged medium-sized (0.01 to 0.1%). Since it is a stray read in a library aimed at alpha chains, this beta chain has a size that is not meaningful. This sequence joins TRBV28 and TRBJ2-7, with D maybe TRBD1 (6 bases). The CDR3 is 13 residues long. Between the trimmed V and J ends, which lost 7 bases and 5 bases, there was a span of 15 bases. CDR1 is MDHEN, CDR2 SYDVKM, per germline. The CDR3 bases are TGTGCCAGCACCTACCAAGCAGGGGACGAGCAGTACTTC. Translation gives CASTYQAGDEQYF.

This clonotype was detected ten times or more. Being off target in a library aimed at alpha chains, this beta chain has a size of little meaning. The chain has TRBV5-1 and TRBJ2-5; D might be TRBD1 (6 bases). The germline V gene has CDR1 SGHRS and CDR2 YFSETQ. Deletions cut 4 bases from V and 5 bases from J, with 12 bases between. This CDR3 contains 13 residues. CDR3 residues: CASSPGHVETQYF. The CDR3 bases are TGCGCCAGCAGCCCGGGACACGTCGAGACCCAGTACTTC.

In its sample, this clonotype is medium-sized. Since it is a stray read in a library aimed at alpha chains, this beta chain has a size that is not meaningful. The CDR3 sequence: CASRTGGMNTEAFF. The CDR3 nucleotides read TGTGCCAGCAGGACAGGAGGGATGAACACTGAAGCTTTCTTT. The chain recombines TRBV6-6 with TRBJ1-1; D is perhaps TRBD1 (6 bases). Germline values: CDR1 MNHNY, CDR2 SVGAGI (reference sequence). The CDR3 runs to 14 residues. V gave up 6 bases and J gave up 0 bases, with 11 bases separating them.

This clonotype was detected ten times or more. This beta chain is an unintended read in a library built for alpha chains; its size means little. V usage is TRBV27 and J usage is TRBJ2-6; D is undetermined. The CDR3 has 17 amino acids. Trimming took off 3 bases at V and 0 bases at J, with 12 bases between the two ends. CDR1 MNHEY and CDR2 SMNVEV come from the germline V gene (reference sequence). The CDR3 nucleotides are TGTGCCAGCAGTTTTTTGGTCAGTAGCTCTGGGGCCAACGTCCTGACTTTC. It codes for CASSFLVSSSGANVLTF.

This clonotype came up many times. Found in a library prepared for alpha chains, this beta chain is an off-target read, and its abundance has little meaning. The J gene is TRBJ2-7, the V gene TRBV28; 11 bases align to TRBD2. Germline loops: CDR1 MDHEN, CDR2 SYDVKM. Losses at the gene ends were 3 bases for V and 6 bases for J; bases not matched to a gene: 10. The CDR3 extends over 16 amino acids. The CDR3 sequence: CASSFVSGRASAEQYF. In DNA form, the CDR3 reads TGTGCCAGCAGTTTCGTTAGCGGGAGGGCCAGCGCCGAGCAGTACTTC.